This T cell receptor (beta chain) was profiled in a study of T cell changes during pregnancy in multiple sclerosis. Libraries were prepared by immunoSEQ multiplex PCR; TCRdb keeps only in-frame clonotypes and omits some of them. The sample shows 38,000 or so clones, 90% of them seen only once. The CDR3 length is 13 residues. Looked up from germline, CDR1 is LNHDA and CDR2 is SQIVND (reference sequence). J lost 6 bases, V lost 10 bases, and 7 bases had no gene match. This TCR derives from a female donor with multiple sclerosis, enrolled in a pregnancy study. The J gene is TRBJ1-4, the V gene TRBV19, with 8 bases identical to TRBD1. Sample: CD4+ T cells from peripheral blood mononuclear cells, taken in the third trimester of pregnancy. Here the CDR3 reads CATQGARYEKLFF. CDR3 in DNA: TGTGCCACCCAGGGGGCACGGTATGAAAAACTGTTTTTT.